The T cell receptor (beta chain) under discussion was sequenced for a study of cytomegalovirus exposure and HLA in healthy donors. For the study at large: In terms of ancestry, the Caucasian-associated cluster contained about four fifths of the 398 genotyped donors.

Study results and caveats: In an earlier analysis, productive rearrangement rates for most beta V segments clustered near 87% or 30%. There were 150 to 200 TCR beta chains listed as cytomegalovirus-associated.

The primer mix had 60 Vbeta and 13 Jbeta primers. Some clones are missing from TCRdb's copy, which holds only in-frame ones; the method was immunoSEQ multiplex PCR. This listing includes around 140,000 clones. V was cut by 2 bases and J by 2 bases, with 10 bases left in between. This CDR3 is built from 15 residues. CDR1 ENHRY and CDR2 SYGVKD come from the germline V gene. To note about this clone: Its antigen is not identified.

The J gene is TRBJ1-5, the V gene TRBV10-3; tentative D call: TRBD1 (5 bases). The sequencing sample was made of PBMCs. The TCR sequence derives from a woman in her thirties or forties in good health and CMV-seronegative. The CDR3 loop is CAISEQGGGNQPQHF. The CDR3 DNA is TGTGCCATCAGTGAGCAGGGAGGAGGCAATCAGCCCCAGCATTTT.